This TCR beta chain comes out of a study of shared clonotypes between healthy human individuals (TCRdb year 2020). Broadly, across the study: The cohort comprised a couple of women and three men aged 18 to 49 years. The study deeply sequenced blood TCR repertoires of five healthy adults to estimate repertoire size and the extent of clonotype sharing between individuals. Libraries were prepared and TCR repertoires were sequenced by different laboratories using diverse techniques, in order to increase sequencing depth and limit assay-specific biases. Between about 0.85 and 8.9 billion PBMCs per donor were obtained by leukapheresis. The study at large found these results: Sampling was restricted to blood, and TCR repertoires in tissue are likely to differ from TCR repertoires in blood. Because the study included a small number of donors, the genetic and exposure-history diversity represented was limited. Pairwise subsampling indicated that sequencing depth was expected to affect the degree of clonotype sharing among donors.

Using the deep immunoSEQ assay, multiplex PCR amplified TCR CDR3 regions from genomic DNA. For each cell subset, the extracted genomic DNA was distributed evenly across all wells of several immunoSEQ 96-well plates, and each plate served as one replicate. For unsorted PBMC, each replicate PCR was loaded with about 300 ng genomic DNA, equivalent to about 30,000 T cell genomes. Ten immunoSEQ deep assay plates were used to sequence the unsorted PBMC genomic DNA. The purified libraries were quantified using a Qubit 3.0 fluorometer, sized with a Bioanalyzer 2100, and then quantified again using the KAPA Library Quantification kit. Each immunoSEQ 96-well plate was sequenced on its own single-read 150-cycle Illumina NextSeq 550 flow cell. The paper's processing steps were these. The immunoSEQ output contained only junctional sequences without quality scores, so filtering could not match that applied to full-length reads. Sequences were annotated with PyIR, a Python wrapper for IgBLAST v1.9, using IMGT germline references to assign V/J genes and CDR3. Reads were filtered out if the reads had weak V/J assignments (E-value above 1e-6), no CDR3, stop codons, out-of-frame junctions, or ambiguous translated residues. V3J clonotypes were defined as sequences sharing the same inferred V gene, J gene, and CDR3 amino acid sequence. Percentage overlap between repertoires was calculated by dividing the number of shared unique clonotypes by the size of the smaller repertoire. Three approaches were used to assess repertoire richness: RTK rarefaction, the Chao1 estimator, and Recon v2.1 estimates of unobserved clonotypes. Entries here come from immuneACCESS through TCRdb and include only in-frame sequences with V and J called. Some clones fail to appear in such tables; in the studies checked, an unresolved V gene covers under half of the shortfall, and the cause of the remainder is unknown. That table supplies the V and J calls and clone size; D and trimming were determined from the DNA. In this sample the table shows approximately 470,000 clones, around 73% of which occur a single time. The ten biggest clones cover about 11% of the sample.

The CDR3 spans 14 residues, from the cysteine through the phenylalanine. The entry retains the CDR3 DNA only, 42 bases that are in frame from base 1. The CDR1 and CDR2 encoded by the germline V gene (reference sequence) are LNHDA and SQIVND. The junction shows trimming of 9 bases on V and 3 bases on J, and the gene matches do not reach 8 bases of it. Concerning this clone itself: Its target antigen remains unknown. There are no base qualities to consult, and no much larger clone falls within one base.

The donors were healthy, HIV-negative adults who had no recently reported acute infections or vaccinations. All donors were Caucasian adults living in Nashville, Tennessee, USA. For unsorted samples, 75 million to 90 million PBMCs were counted and genomic DNA was extracted with the QIAamp DNA Blood Mini kit. After blood collection by leukapheresis, PBMCs were isolated using Ficoll-Histopaque density gradient centrifugation and then cryopreserved in the vapor phase of liquid nitrogen. Sequencing was carried out using PBMCs. This TCR came from a woman aged 40 to 55 in good health. Some clones in this sample may be carry-over from other donors' samples. The chain joins TRBV19 to TRBJ1-1, with TRBD1 matching 9 junction bases. The CDR3 amino acid sequence is: CASHRGPGDTEAFF. The nucleotides read TGTGCCAGCCACAGGGGGCCAGGGGACACTGAAGCTTTCTTT.